The present T cell receptor beta chain was sequenced within a study of OX40 agonist ivuxolimab in advanced cancers. Across the whole study: The patients received ivuxolimab by intravenous route every 2 weeks at 0.01 to 10 mg/kg.

Assay used: immunoSEQ multiplex PCR; TCRdb lists only in-frame clones, some missing. The sample comprises fewer than 60,000 clones, approximately 89% of which are singletons, and around 13% rests with the top ten. The germline gives CDR1 SGHRS, CDR2 YFSETQ. CDR3 length equals 15 residues. V was pared by 4 bases and J by 2 bases, with 4 bases of the junction left unmatched. The gene calls are TRBV5-1 and TRBJ2-7; 12 bases are a match to TRBD2. This receptor was taken from an adult with an advanced solid tumor such as melanoma, head and neck, liver or kidney cancer. Sequencing used CD4+ or CD8+ T cells sorted from blood, obtained in a trial of the OX40 agonist ivuxolimab. The CDR3 spells CASSGGLAGPYEQYF. The CDR3 DNA follows: TGCGCCAGCAGCGGGGGACTAGCGGGCCCCTACGAGCAGTACTTC.